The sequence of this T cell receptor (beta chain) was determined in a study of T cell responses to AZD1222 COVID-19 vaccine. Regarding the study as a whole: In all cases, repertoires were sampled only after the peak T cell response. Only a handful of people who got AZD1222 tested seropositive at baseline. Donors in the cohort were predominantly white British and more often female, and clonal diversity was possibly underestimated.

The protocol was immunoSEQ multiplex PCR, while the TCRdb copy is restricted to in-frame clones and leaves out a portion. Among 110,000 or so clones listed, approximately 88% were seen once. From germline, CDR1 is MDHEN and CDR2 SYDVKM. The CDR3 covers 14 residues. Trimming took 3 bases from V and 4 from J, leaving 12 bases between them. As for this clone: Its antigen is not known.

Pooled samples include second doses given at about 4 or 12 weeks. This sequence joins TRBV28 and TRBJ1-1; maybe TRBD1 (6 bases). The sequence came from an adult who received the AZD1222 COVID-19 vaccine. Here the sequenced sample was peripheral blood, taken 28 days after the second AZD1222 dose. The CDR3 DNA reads TGTGCCAGCAGTTTTGCAGGGGCAGGCACTGAAGCTTTCTTT. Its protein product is CASSFAGAGTEAFF.